This T cell receptor beta chain was sequenced in a study of blood T cell repertoires in COVID-19. Here immunoSEQ multiplex PCR was the method, and the copy in TCRdb shows in-frame clones only, minus some. The repertoire holds roughly 250,000 clones, with about 91% as singletons. Unmatched junction bases numbered 16, after V lost 8 bases and J lost 9 bases. The length of the CDR3 is 16 residues. The germline V gene has CDR1 SGDLS and CDR2 YYNGEE. The clonotype comes from a woman aged 30 to 39 with acute COVID-19. Sequenced material: PBMCs or T cells enriched from blood (not recorded which). The chain employs TRBV9 and TRBJ2-1; 11 nucleotides align to TRBD1. The CDR3: CASSRGGTGGSAEQFF. Here the CDR3 DNA reads TGTGCCAGTAGCAGGGGTGGGACAGGGGGATCTGCTGAGCAGTTCTTC.